The 32 T cell receptor beta chains reported below all come from one sample, sequenced in a study of shared clonotypes between healthy human individuals (dated by TCRdb to about 2020). Library preparation used the immunoSEQ multiplex PCR assay. In TCRdb, the immuneACCESS table is reduced to in-frame sequences with V and J assigned. These tables do not hold every clone; where another copy was compared, an unresolved V gene accounts for under half, and the others remain unexplained. This sample holds over a million clones; roughly 70% were observed only once. Clones ranked in the top ten supply over 1.3% of the sample. The specimen was memory CD4+ T cells sorted from blood. The sample's cell subset or site, from its label and the paper: CD45RA-negative fraction. These receptors were collected from a man aged 18 to 30 in good health.

This clone was found many times. The chain has TRBV2 and TRBJ1-2; 9 bases agree with TRBD1. Germline-derived CDR1 and CDR2 are SNHLY and FYNNEI. This CDR3 has 14 amino acids. Unmatched junction bases numbered 7, after V lost 6 bases and J lost 5 bases. The CDR3 sequence is CASSGTGGRYGYTF. CDR3 DNA: TGTGCCAGCAGCGGTACAGGGGGCCGGTATGGCTACACCTTC. Full variable domain (rest looked up from reference TRBV2 and TRBJ1-2): EPEVTQTPSHQVTQMGQEVILRCVPISNHLYFYWYRQILGQKVEFLVSFYNNEISEKSEIFDDQFSVERPDGSNFTLKIRSTKLEDSAMYFCASSGTGGRYGYTFGSGTRLTVV.

To note about this clone: Other nucleotide sequences in the sample specify the same CDR3. The J gene is TRBJ2-7, the V gene TRBV5-1; TRBD2 matches 8 bases. J gave up 2 bases and V 3 bases, and 4 bases lay outside the gene matches. This CDR3 region has 14 residues. From germline, CDR1 is SGHRS and CDR2 YFSETQ. The CDR3 nucleotides read TGCGCCAGCAGCTCCGGGGGGGAGACCTACGAGCAGTACTTC. It encodes CASSSGGETYEQYF. Using reference TRBV5-1 and TRBJ2-7 for the parts outside the CDR3, the full variable domain is KAGVTQTPRYLIKTRGQQVTLSCSPISGHRSVSWYQQTPGQGLQFLFEYFSETQRNKGNFPGRFSGRQFSNSRSEMNVSTLELGDSALYLCASSSGGETYEQYFGPGTRLTVT.

The V gene is TRBV7-9, the J gene TRBJ1-6; D ambiguous. Trimming removed 3 bases from V and 9 bases from J, with 12 bases in between. The CDR3 runs 14 residues. Per germline, CDR1 SEHNR and CDR2 FQNEAQ (reference sequence). The CDR3 DNA follows: TGTGCCAGCAGCTTGTACAAAATTGGTTCACCCCTCCACTTT. Protein: CASSLYKIGSPLHF.

This sequence joins TRBV7-2 and TRBJ2-3; no clear D. This CDR3 is built from 18 residues. CDR1 is SGHTA and CDR2 is FQGNSA in the germline V gene. Deletions cut 5 bases from V and 2 bases from J, with 23 bases between. The CDR3 sequence: CASSTHSGSPRPTDTQYF. Here the CDR3 DNA reads TGTGCCAGCAGCACACATTCCGGGTCACCGCGCCCCACAGATACGCAGTATTTT.

The CDR3 nucleotides are TGTGCCAGCGGGACAGCCTATTCCGATCAGCCCCAGCATTTT. Translation: CASGTAYSDQPQHF. The chain uses TRBV19 and TRBJ1-5, with TRBD1 identical over 7 bases. V gave up 9 bases and J gave up 5 bases; unmatched junction bases: 10. The CDR3 is made up of 14 amino acids. Germline lookup yields CDR1 LNHDA and CDR2 SQIVND (reference sequence). The entire variable domain, with the rest obtained from reference TRBV19 and TRBJ1-5, is as follows: DGGITQSPKYLFRKEGQNVTLSCEQNLNHDAMYWYRQDPGQGLRLIYYSQIVNDFQKGDIAEGYSVSREKKESFPLTVTSAQKNPTAFYLCASGTAYSDQPQHFGDGTRLSIL.

This chain links TRBV29-1 with TRBJ1-5; D perhaps matches TRBD1 (6 bases). The germline CDR1 and CDR2 sequences are SQVTM and ANQGSEA. The CDR3 length is 13 residues. The V end was cut by 5 bases, the J end by 1 base, with 9 bases between. CDR3 amino acids: CSVRTASNQPQHF. CDR3 bases: TGCAGCGTTCGGACAGCCAGCAATCAGCCCCAGCATTTT.

In the case of this clone: The same CDR3 can be traced to other DNA sequences in this sample. The chain is built from TRBV6-1 and TRBJ2-7; the D gene could be TRBD1 or TRBD2 (5 bases each). Trimming stripped 6 bases from V and 3 bases from J, with 12 bases between. Germline assignment: CDR1 MNHNS and CDR2 SASEGT. The CDR3 covers 13 residues. CDR3 DNA sequence: TGTGCCAGCAGGGGGGACCGTCTCTACGAGCAGTACTTC. It encodes CASRGDRLYEQYF.

V gene TRBV10-1 combines with J gene TRBJ2-3; TRBD2 is a possible D gene (5 bases). In germline, CDR1 is WNHNN, CDR2 SYGVQD (reference sequence). Trimming removed 6 bases from V and 4 bases from J, with 11 bases in between. The CDR3 consists of 13 residues. In nucleotides, the CDR3 is TGCGCCAGCAGCCCTGGACTCTCAGATACGCAGTATTTT. Translated, it gives CASSPGLSDTQYF.

This clone has a handful of counts. Other DNA sequences in this specimen translate into the identical CDR3. The rearrangement links TRBV2 to TRBJ1-1; D is unclear. This CDR3 has 13 amino acids. From germline, CDR1 is SNHLY and CDR2 FYNNEI. The ends were cut back, 4 bases at V and 5 bases at J, with 11 bases in the middle. The CDR3: CASSVKGGTEAFF. The CDR3 DNA is TGTGCCAGCAGTGTGAAGGGTGGGACTGAAGCTTTCTTT.

The chain combines TRBV11-1 with TRBJ2-3; TRBD1 matches at 10 bases. This CDR3 region has 15 residues. V lost 0 bases and J lost 6; bases outside the gene matches: 3. The germline gives CDR1 SGHAT, CDR2 FQDESV (reference sequence). The CDR3 nucleotides read TGTGCCAGCAGCTTAGCGGGACAGGGGAGGGATACGCAGTATTTT. Translating gives CASSLAGQGRDTQYF.

This clone occurred a few times. The chain uses TRBV2 and TRBJ1-1; no clear D gene. CDR1 SNHLY and CDR2 FYNNEI come from the germline V gene. CDR3 length: 14 amino acids. V was shortened by 4 bases and J by 0 bases, with 9 bases between the two germline ends. CDR3 amino acids: CASSGPQLNTEAFF. The CDR3 region has the DNA TGTGCCAGCAGTGGTCCACAGTTGAACACTGAAGCTTTCTTT.

Worth noting for this clone: Within the sample, other DNA sequences also encode this same CDR3. This chain joins TRBV18 and TRBJ2-7; D is perhaps TRBD1 or TRBD2 (5 bases each). The CDR3 contains 14 residues. Germline-derived CDR1 and CDR2 are KGHSH and LQKENI. Trimming cost V 2 bases and J 2 bases, with 10 bases left between them. CDR3 in DNA: TGTGCCAGCTCACCAGGGGACGGACCCTACGAGCAGTACTTC. Its translation is CASSPGDGPYEQYF.

CDR3 nucleotides: TGTGCCTGGAGTCCCGGGACAGGGTCTAACTATGGCTACACCTTC. Amino acid sequence: CAWSPGTGSNYGYTF. V and J are TRBV30 and TRBJ1-2; TRBD1 agrees at 9 bases. The CDR3 contains 15 residues. V shed 2 bases, J shed 0 bases, and the junction held 4 bases outside the gene matches. The germline CDR1 and CDR2 sequences are GTSNPN and SVGIG (reference sequence).

The chain joins TRBV11-3 to TRBJ2-2, with TRBD2 matching 8 bases. The CDR3 loop spans 18 amino acids. V gave up 2 bases and J gave up 6 bases; unmatched junction bases: 14. Germline lookup yields CDR1 SGHNT and CDR2 YENEEA. CDR3 protein: CASSLRPPKAGVPGELFF. CDR3 nucleotide sequence: TGTGCCAGCAGCTTACGCCCGCCCAAAGCGGGAGTACCCGGGGAGCTGTTTTTT.

This clone turned up a few times. This chain links TRBV5-1 with TRBJ2-2, with D unresolved. The CDR3 spans 15 residues. Between the trimmed V and J ends, which lost 2 bases and 1 base, there was a span of 9 bases. Germline V gene lookup returns CDR1 SGHRS and CDR2 YFSETQ. The CDR3 nucleotides read TGCGCCAGCAGCTTTCAGACGGAGAACACCGGGGAGCTGTTTTTT. This gives the protein CASSFQTENTGELFF.

For this clone: Other DNA sequences in this sample translate to the same CDR3. The chain is built from TRBV11-2 and TRBJ2-7, with 7 bases matching TRBD2. The ends lost 5 bases at V and 3 bases at J; junction bases unmatched: 7. The length of the CDR3 is 14 residues. Germline V gene data show CDR1 as SGHAT and CDR2 as FQNNGV. The CDR3 protein is CASSPQIAGYEQYF. CDR3 nucleotides: TGTGCCAGCAGCCCCCAGATAGCGGGCTACGAGCAGTACTTC.

CDR3 nucleotide sequence: TGCAGCGTCGGTCCTGGACAGGGGGGGTTTGAAGCTTTCTTT. It is translated as CSVGPGQGGFEAFF. The chain links TRBV29-1 to TRBJ1-1; 10 bases align to TRBD1. Per germline, CDR1 SQVTM and CDR2 ANQGSEA. The CDR3 extends over 14 amino acids. The junction had 11 bases not matched to a gene; V was cut back by 6 bases and J by 7 bases. Full variable domain (rest looked up from reference TRBV29-1 and TRBJ1-1): SAVISQKPSRDICQRGTSLTIQCQVDSQVTMMFWYRQQPGQSLTLIATANQGSEATYESGFVIDKFPISRPNLTFSTLTVSNMSPEDSSIYLCSVGPGQGGFEAFFGQGTRLTVV.

The chain links TRBV7-9 to TRBJ2-2; D gene unclear. Germline CDR1 and CDR2: SEHNR and FQNEAQ (reference sequence). Between the trimmed V and J ends, which lost 8 bases and 0 bases, there was a span of 10 bases. The CDR3 covers 14 residues. This CDR3 is CASAGSANTGELFF. CDR3 nucleotides: TGTGCCAGCGCCGGCAGCGCGAACACCGGGGAGCTGTTTTTT. Full variable domain (rest looked up from reference TRBV7-9 and TRBJ2-2): DTGVSQNPRHKITKRGQNVTFRCDPISEHNRLYWYRQTLGQGPEFLTYFQNEAQLEKSRLLSDRFSAERPKGSFSTLEIQRTEQGDSAMYLCASAGSANTGELFFGEGSRLTVL.

The chain recombines TRBV6-1 with TRBJ2-7; D is possibly TRBD1 (5 bases). The CDR3 consists of 13 residues. CDR1 is MNHNS and CDR2 is SASEGT in the germline V gene. Trimming left V 4 bases short and J 4 bases short, with 11 bases between. CDR3 in amino acids: CASSVESGYEQYF. CDR3 sequence (DNA): TGTGCCAGCAGTGTGGAGTCAGGGTACGAGCAGTACTTC.

CDR3 region: CAWRAGQGARGYTF. The CDR3 coding sequence is TGTGCCTGGAGGGCTGGACAGGGGGCGCGTGGCTACACCTTC. V gene TRBV30 combines with J gene TRBJ1-2, with 11 bases that match TRBD1. The CDR3 extends over 14 amino acids. The J segment lost 7 bases and the V segment lost 3 bases, leaving 7 bases of the junction unmatched. Germline-derived CDR1 and CDR2 are GTSNPN and SVGIG (reference sequence).

This chain uses TRBV9 with TRBJ2-3; D is unresolved. The CDR3 contains 15 residues. V was cut by 2 bases and J by 2 bases, with 12 bases left in between. Germline CDR1 and CDR2: SGDLS and YYNGEE. DNA of the CDR3: TGTGCCAGCAGCGTTCAAGTGAGCGCCACAGATACGCAGTATTTT. Translating gives CASSVQVSATDTQYF.

J is TRBJ2-6 and V is TRBV7-3; D gene unclear. The CDR3 runs to 16 residues. Germline V gene lookup returns CDR1 SGHTA and CDR2 FQGTGA. The V and J ends lost 3 bases and 0 bases respectively, with 9 bases between them. DNA for the CDR3: TGTGCCAGCAGCTTTTCAAGAAGCTCTGGGGCCAACGTCCTGACTTTC. Residues: CASSFSRSSGANVLTF.

The chain is built from TRBV5-6 and TRBJ1-5; possible D gene TRBD1, 5 bases. Germline CDR1 SGHDT, CDR2 YYEEEE. The ends were cut back, 4 bases at V and 7 bases at J, with 15 bases in the middle. The CDR3 has 14 amino acids. Here the CDR3 DNA reads TGTGCCAGCAGCGTGCTGGGGGAGAGCCAGCCCCAGCATTTT. Translated, it gives CASSVLGESQPQHF.

The V gene is TRBV7-2, the J gene TRBJ1-1; D gene ambiguous. Trimming removed 1 base at V and 2 bases at J, with 14 bases between. The germline CDR1 and CDR2 sequences are SGHTA and FQGNSA. The CDR3 length is 16 residues. The CDR3 nucleotides read TGTGCCAGCAGCTTAGAGGGTGTGGTGCGTAACACTGAAGCTTTCTTT. This gives the protein CASSLEGVVRNTEAFF.

This clone has a single count. The V and J genes are TRBV2 and TRBJ2-2; D perhaps matches TRBD2 (6 bases). There are 13 residues in the CDR3. Deletions cut 7 bases from V and 5 bases from J, with 11 bases between. Germline V gives CDR1 SNHLY, CDR2 FYNNEI. CDR3 protein: CASKGTGTGELFF. The CDR3 region has the DNA TGTGCCAGCAAAGGGACTGGAACCGGGGAGCTGTTTTTT.

The genes are TRBV2 and TRBJ1-1; D perhaps matches TRBD1 (6 bases). CDR3 size: 14 residues. From germline, CDR1 is SNHLY and CDR2 FYNNEI. Trimming left V 6 bases short and J 1 base short, with 12 bases between. CDR3 in amino acids: CASRNRVSNTEAFF. DNA of the CDR3: TGTGCCAGCAGAAACAGGGTTTCGAACACTGAAGCTTTCTTT.

The chain has TRBV6-5 and TRBJ2-7; 8 bases align to TRBD1. The CDR3 has 14 amino acids. Trimming removed 0 bases from V and 9 bases from J; junction bases left unmatched: 7. Germline V CDR1 and CDR2: MNHEY, SVGAGI. CDR3 residues: CASSYSGPQGVQYF. The CDR3 DNA is TGTGCCAGCAGTTACTCGGGCCCACAGGGGGTGCAGTACTTC.

This sequence joins TRBV5-1 and TRBJ2-3; D unclear. CDR1 is SGHRS and CDR2 is YFSETQ in the germline V gene. The CDR3 covers 13 residues. V was shortened by 5 bases and J by 2 bases, with 9 bases between the two germline ends. CDR3 coding DNA: TGCGCCAGCAGGCCTATCATCACAGATACGCAGTATTTT. Amino acids: CASRPIITDTQYF.

The genes are TRBV5-1 and TRBJ2-3; D perhaps matches TRBD1 (6 bases). The length of the CDR3 is 15 residues. V lost 0 bases to trimming and J lost 1 base, with 9 bases between them. The germline gives CDR1 SGHRS, CDR2 YFSETQ. The CDR3 nucleotides read TGCGCCAGCAGCTTGGGGGGGCCCGGCACAGATACGCAGTATTTT. It encodes CASSLGGPGTDTQYF.

The chain employs TRBV5-8 and TRBJ1-5; D possibly corresponds to TRBD1 (6 bases). The length of the CDR3 is 17 residues. Trimming removed 7 bases from V and 0 bases from J, with 20 bases in between. Germline V gives CDR1 SGHTS, CDR2 YDEGEE. Here the CDR3 reads CASADRGFYYSNQPQHF. The DNA for the CDR3 is TGTGCCAGCGCGGACAGAGGCTTTTACTATAGCAATCAGCCCCAGCATTTT.

This chain links TRBV15 with TRBJ2-1; 8 bases are a match to TRBD2. The ends lost 5 bases at V and 8 bases at J; junction bases unmatched: 11. CDR3 length: 15 amino acids. Germline V CDR1 and CDR2: LNHNV, YYDKDF (reference sequence). The CDR3 coding sequence is TGTGCCACCAGCCCTTTAGCGGGGAGGGGGGATGAGCAGTTCTTC. This sequence encodes CATSPLAGRGDEQFF. Full variable domain (remainder filled in from reference TRBV15 and TRBJ2-1): DAMVIQNPRYQVTQFGKPVTLSCSQTLNHNVMYWYQQKSSQAPKLLFHYYDKDFNNEADTPDNFQSRRPNTSFCFLDIRSPGLGDTAMYLCATSPLAGRGDEQFFGPGTRLTVL.

This clone was seen many times. The rearrangement uses TRBV7-2 and TRBJ2-5; D may be TRBD1 (5 bases). Trimming shortened V by 1 base and J by 2 bases, and 8 bases separated the two germline ends. CDR3 size: 14 residues. Germline CDR1 SGHTA, CDR2 FQGNSA. The CDR3 DNA sequence: TGTGCCAGCAGCTTAGGACAGATTCAAGAGACCCAGTACTTC. Its protein is CASSLGQIQETQYF.